Below, one T cell receptor beta chain is given with its context. This entry comes from a study of cytomegalovirus exposure and HLA in healthy donors. The PCR was carried out with 60 Vbeta primers and 13 Jbeta primers. Assay used: immunoSEQ multiplex PCR; TCRdb lists only in-frame clones, some missing. The data contain around 150,000 clones, roughly 80% of them singletons. Sequences were obtained from PBMCs. The clonotype comes from a male donor in good health and CMV-seronegative.

The CDR3: CASSLIPTAYEQYF. The CDR3 coding sequence is TGTGCCAGCAGCTTGATCCCCACAGCCTACGAGCAGTACTTC. The chain uses TRBV5-4 and TRBJ2-7; unclear D gene. The CDR3 covers 14 residues. V was clipped by 1 base and J by 2 bases, with 10 bases between them. Germline lookup yields CDR1 SGHNT and CDR2 YYREEE (reference sequence).